This TCR beta chain emerged from a study of radiation and T cells in renal cell carcinoma (TCRdb year 2020). Study-level background: The samples were drawn from a clinical trial, where primary renal cell carcinomas were treated with 15 Gy of stereotactic body radiation therapy and then removed by nephrectomy 4 weeks afterward. In total, some 50 samples, comprising around 25 tumors and 27 peripheral blood samples, were subjected to TCR beta sequencing. A total of over 4 million unique CDR3 nucleotide sequences, encoding 2.8 million or so unique CDR3 amino acid sequences, were found across all 50 or so samples. General conclusions and limits of the study: Changes in the blood repertoire were not tracked past 4 weeks after treatment. Top tumor clonotypes rose in blood from baseline to 2 weeks post-radiation, then contracted by 4 weeks, suggesting transient expansion of tumor-resident clones. Because pretreatment tumor biopsies were not available, the baseline intratumoral presence of clonotypes could not be determined. The single-armed trial design could not address effects of radiation dose or scheduling on the TCR repertoire.

Reading the label with the study, this specimen's time point is: blood 2 weeks post-SBRT. In light of the paper, this sample's treatment or condition label describes: 15 Gy SBRT to primary tumor, nephrectomy 4 weeks later. To track tumor-enriched clonotypes, serial peripheral blood was sampled from radiation-treated patients at baseline and at 2 weeks and 4 weeks after SBRT. Every patient had renal cell carcinoma of clear cell pathology. Genomic DNA for TCR sequencing was prepared using the QIAamp DNA Blood Mini Kit (Qiagen). The analyses included just those samples that passed every quality control check. Comments on this clone: The clone's antigen remains unknown. There are no base qualities to consult, and no much larger clone falls within one base.

Following the manufacturer's recommendations, the immunoSEQ kit was used to generate TCR beta libraries from genomic DNA. For library preparation, a first multiplex PCR was performed with proprietary primers, followed by a second PCR in which unique barcodes were added, and bead cleanups were performed after each round. A kit-provided positive control reaction and a negative control reaction were included in every sample batch. The final libraries were assessed on an Agilent 4200 TapeStation D1000 ScreenTape, pooled by volume, and quantified by qPCR. An Illumina NextSeq500 fitted with a MidOutput 150-cycle cartridge performed the sequencing, running 156 Read1 cycles and 15 Index1 cycles with the kit's custom primers. The pooled library was loaded at 0.8 to 1 pM, with a roughly 21% PhiX control spiked in. The study's processing was this. Vendor-processed data were analyzed in R, with a clonotype defined as all T cells sharing the same CDR3 nucleotide sequence. For clone abundance analyses, frequencies were normalized to the 10,000 most abundant clones in each sample. Public T cell clones, averaging fewer than five per sample, were removed before analysis. Tumor-enriched clonotypes and baseline blood-enriched clonotypes were defined as those with an abundance difference of at least 32-fold between compartments. A beta-binomial differential abundance model was used to identify clonotypes that expanded or contracted between blood time points. The Baroni-Urbani and Buser coefficient was used to measure tumor-blood repertoire similarity, and groups were compared with two-tailed Wilcoxon tests in R. This is the immuneACCESS table as TCRdb keeps it, with only in-frame sequences that have V and J called. A part of the clones is gone; compared with another copy, unresolved V genes explain less than half, and the rest is unexplained. Clone size and the V and J calls come from that table; the DNA yielded D and trimming. A total of more than 150,000 clones appear in this sample, approximately 86% of them only once. Over 10% of the sample belongs to the ten largest clones.

The sequence was collected from a woman in her fifties or sixties with renal cell carcinoma. The sample was blood, taken from a patient whose treatment included radiotherapy and nephrectomy.

The CDR3 in this case is CASSRGQAGELFF. The nucleotides read TGTGCCAGCAGCCGAGGACAGGCCGGGGAGCTGTTTTTT. The chain links TRBV7-6 with TRBJ2-2; 7 middle bases align to TRBD1. The CDR3 runs 13 residues from the cysteine to the phenylalanine. CDR3 DNA is the only sequence kept; it has 39 bases, read in frame from the first base. V and J are trimmed by 5 bases and 6 bases, and the gene matches miss 3 bases of the junction. The CDR1 and CDR2 encoded by the germline V gene are SGHVS and FNYEAQ.